Listed below are T cell receptor beta chains from one sample, sequenced in a study of beta chain features in type 1 diabetes. Method: immunoSEQ multiplex PCR; TCRdb's copy keeps in-frame clones and lacks some. In the table there are about 260,000 clones, over 20% of which are singletons. Material: naive CD4+ T cells from blood. The source of these receptors is a woman between 40 and 50 years old with type 1 diabetes. Both conserved end residues are part of each CDR3. The order of the fields is D gene, V gene, J gene, clone size, CDR3 protein, CDR3 DNA. The D gene is left open where the match is weak. Size is stated for part of the rows, as once, few or many counts, or as a class when the clone is expanded.

.	TRBV29-1	TRBJ1-1	few	CSVETGMNTEAFF	TGCAGCGTTGAGACAGGCATGAACACTGAAGCTTTCTTT
.	TRBV18	TRBJ1-5	few	CASSPSGIETQHF	TGTGCCAGCTCACCATCCGGGATCGAGACCCAGCATTTT
.	TRBV5-1	TRBJ1-5	.	CASSLESGNQPQHF	TGCGCCAGCAGCTTGGAATCAGGTAATCAGCCCCAGCATTTT
.	TRBV14	TRBJ1-5	.	CASSQVGRNQPQHF	TGTGCCAGCAGCCAAGTTGGGAGGAATCAGCCCCAGCATTTT
.	TRBV28	TRBJ1-2	few	CASRPDSNYGYTF	TGTGCCAGCAGACCCGACAGTAACTATGGCTACACCTTC
.	TRBV5-1	TRBJ2-5	.	CASSRDTSNGETQYF	TGCGCCAGCAGTCGGGACACCTCAAACGGAGAGACCCAGTACTTC
TRBD2	TRBV28	TRBJ2-1	few	CASSTGGVEQFF	TGTGCCAGCAGCACCGGGGGGGTTGAGCAGTTCTTC
.	TRBV5-1	TRBJ2-1	few	CASSLGQAAVEQFF	TGCGCCAGCAGCTTGGGACAGGCAGCCGTGGAGCAGTTCTTC
.	TRBV13	TRBJ2-7	few	CASSLVAMLGYEQYF	TGTGCCAGCAGCTTAGTAGCGATGTTGGGTTACGAGCAGTACTTC
.	TRBV29-1	TRBJ1-2	few	CSVGEGTSYGYTF	TGCAGCGTTGGGGAGGGGACGAGCTATGGCTACACCTTC
.	TRBV5-1	TRBJ1-1	.	CASSPGVGTEAFF	TGCGCCAGCAGCCCGGGGGTGGGCACTGAAGCTTTCTTT
TRBD1	TRBV4-3	TRBJ2-6	.	CASSQEGDRFPRGANVLTF	TGCGCCAGCAGCCAAGAGGGGGACAGGTTCCCGCGTGGGGCCAACGTCCTGACTTTC
TRBD1	TRBV20-1	TRBJ1-1	few	CSAADRAAFF	TGCAGTGCTGCGGACAGGGCGGCTTTCTTT
.	TRBV6-1	TRBJ1-5	.	CASRGQINQPQHF	TGTGCCAGTCGAGGACAGATCAATCAGCCCCAGCATTTT
TRBD2	TRBV5-4	TRBJ2-7	.	CASSLASGSGEQYF	TGTGCCAGCAGCTTGGCTAGCGGGAGCGGTGAGCAGTACTTC
TRBD2	TRBV19	TRBJ2-1	few	CASSRSGREGRNEQFF	TGTGCCAGTAGTAGATCGGGCCGGGAGGGAAGGAATGAGCAGTTCTTC